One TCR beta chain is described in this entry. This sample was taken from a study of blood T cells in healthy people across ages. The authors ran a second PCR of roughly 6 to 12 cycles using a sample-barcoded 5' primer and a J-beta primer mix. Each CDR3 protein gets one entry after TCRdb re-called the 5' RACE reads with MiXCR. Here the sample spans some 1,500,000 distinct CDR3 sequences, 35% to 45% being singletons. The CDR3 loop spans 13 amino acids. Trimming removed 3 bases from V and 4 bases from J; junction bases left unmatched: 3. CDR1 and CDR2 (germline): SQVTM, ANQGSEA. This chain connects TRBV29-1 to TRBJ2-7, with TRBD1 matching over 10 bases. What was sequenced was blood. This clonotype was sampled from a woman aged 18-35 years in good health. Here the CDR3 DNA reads TGCAGCGTTGAGGCGGGACAGGGGTACGAGCAGTACTTC. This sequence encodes CSVEAGQGYEQYF.